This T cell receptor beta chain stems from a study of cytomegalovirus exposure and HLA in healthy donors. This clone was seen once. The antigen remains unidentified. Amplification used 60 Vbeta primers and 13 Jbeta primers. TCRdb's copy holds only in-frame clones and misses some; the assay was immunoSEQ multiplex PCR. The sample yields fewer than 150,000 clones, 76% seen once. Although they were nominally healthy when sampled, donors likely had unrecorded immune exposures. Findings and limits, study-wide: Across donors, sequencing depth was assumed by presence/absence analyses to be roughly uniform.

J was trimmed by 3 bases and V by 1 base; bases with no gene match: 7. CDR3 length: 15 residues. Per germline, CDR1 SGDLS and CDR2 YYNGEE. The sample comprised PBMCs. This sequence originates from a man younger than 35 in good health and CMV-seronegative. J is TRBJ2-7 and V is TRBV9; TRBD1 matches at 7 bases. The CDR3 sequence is CASSVTPQGNYEQYF. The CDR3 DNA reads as TGTGCCAGCAGCGTAACCCCACAGGGGAACTACGAGCAGTACTTC.